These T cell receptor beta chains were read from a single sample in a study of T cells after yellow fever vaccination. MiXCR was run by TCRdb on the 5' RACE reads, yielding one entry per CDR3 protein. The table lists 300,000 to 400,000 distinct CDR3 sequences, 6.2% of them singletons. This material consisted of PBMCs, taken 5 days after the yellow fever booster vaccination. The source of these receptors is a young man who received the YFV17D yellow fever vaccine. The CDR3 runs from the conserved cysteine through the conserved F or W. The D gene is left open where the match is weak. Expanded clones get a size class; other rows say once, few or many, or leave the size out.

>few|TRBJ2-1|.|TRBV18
TGTGCCAGCTCACCCACTACCCCGCGCTCCTACAATGAGCAGTTCTTC
CASSPTTPRSYNEQFF
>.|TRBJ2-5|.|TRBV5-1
TGCGCCAGCTCCGTGGGGTCGGGAGAGACCCAGTACTTC
CASSVGSGETQYF
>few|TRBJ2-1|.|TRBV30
TGTGCCTGGGAGTGGAGAAATGAGCAGTTCTTC
CAWEWRNEQFF
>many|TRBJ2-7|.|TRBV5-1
TGCGCCAGCAGCGCGGGACGGAGCTACGAGCAGTACTTC
CASSAGRSYEQYF
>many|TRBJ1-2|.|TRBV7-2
TGTGCCAGCAGCCCTCTGTCTCCGGGGAGCTGGGGCTACACCTTC
CASSPLSPGSWGYTF
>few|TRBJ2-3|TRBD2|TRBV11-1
TGTGCCAGCAGCTTAGGGCCGGGACTAGCGGGGCAGTCTGAGTATTTT
CASSLGPGLAGQSEYF
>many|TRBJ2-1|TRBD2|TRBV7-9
TGTGCCAGCAGCTTCGGGCTAGCGGGAGGCGGAGAGCAGTTCTTC
CASSFGLAGGGEQFF
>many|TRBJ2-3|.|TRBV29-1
TGCAGCGGCGGCCGAAGGGGACGGCTGGTAGATACGCAGTATTTT
CSGGRRGRLVDTQYF
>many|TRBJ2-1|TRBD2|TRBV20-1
TGCAGTGCGGAGACTAGCGGGAGGGCCCGGGGTGAGCAGTTCTTC
CSAETSGRARGEQFF
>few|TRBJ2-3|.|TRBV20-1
TGCAGTGGGTTGTCGTTGGATACGCAGTATTTT
CSGLSLDTQYF
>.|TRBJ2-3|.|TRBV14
TGTGCCAGCAGCCAAGTAGGATCAGATACGCAGTATTTT
CASSQVGSDTQYF
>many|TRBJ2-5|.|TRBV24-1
TGTGCCACCAGTGATTCCCCGGGCCGGACCACAACCGAAGAGACCCAGTACTTC
CATSDSPGRTTTEETQYF
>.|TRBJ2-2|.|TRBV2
TGTGCCAGCAGTGAATCAGGGCCCGGGGAGCTGTTTTTT
CASSESGPGELFF
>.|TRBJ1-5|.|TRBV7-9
TGTGCCAGCAGCCCCAGTTCGAGCAATCAGCCCCAGCATTTT
CASSPSSSNQPQHF
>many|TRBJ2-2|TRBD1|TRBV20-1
TGCAGTGCTAGGGCGACAGGGGCAGGTGACACCGGGGAGCTGTTTTTT
CSARATGAGDTGELFF
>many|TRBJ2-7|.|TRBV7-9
TGTGCCAGCAGCCGTCAGTCCTACGAGCAGTACTTC
CASSRQSYEQYF
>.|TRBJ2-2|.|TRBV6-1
TGTGCCAGCAGTCCCGGACAAATAAACACCGGGGAGCTGTTTTTT
CASSPGQINTGELFF
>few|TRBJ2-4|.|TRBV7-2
TGTGCCAGCAGCTTTCTTAGCGGTCAAAACATTCAGTACTTC
CASSFLSGQNIQYF
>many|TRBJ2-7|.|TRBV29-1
TGCAGCGTCGATACAGGGAAAACGGAGCAGTACTTC
CSVDTGKTEQYF
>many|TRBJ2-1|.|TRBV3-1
TGTGCCAGCAGCCAACCCGGGGTCGTTAGGAATGAGCAGTTCTTC
CASSQPGVVRNEQFF
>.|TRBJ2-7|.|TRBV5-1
TGCGCCAGCAGCTTGGCCGGCGGGTACCTCGAGCAGTACTTC
CASSLAGGYLEQYF
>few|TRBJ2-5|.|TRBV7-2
TGTGCCAGCAGCTTCATATCACCGTACCAAGAGACCCAGTACTTC
CASSFISPYQETQYF
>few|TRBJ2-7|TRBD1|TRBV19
TGTGCCAGTACGGGGACAGGGTCCTACGAGCAGTACTTC
CASTGTGSYEQYF